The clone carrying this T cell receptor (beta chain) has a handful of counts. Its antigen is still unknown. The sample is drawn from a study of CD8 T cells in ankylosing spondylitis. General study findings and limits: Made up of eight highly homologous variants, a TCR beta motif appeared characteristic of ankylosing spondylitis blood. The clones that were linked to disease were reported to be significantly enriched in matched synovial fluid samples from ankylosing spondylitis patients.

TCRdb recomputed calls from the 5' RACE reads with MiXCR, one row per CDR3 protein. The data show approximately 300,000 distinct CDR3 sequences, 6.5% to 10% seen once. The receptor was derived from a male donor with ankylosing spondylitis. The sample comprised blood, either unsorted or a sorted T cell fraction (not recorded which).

The CDR3 DNA is TGCGCCAGCAGCTTACCGGAAACACAGGGAGTAGGGGAGACCCAGTACTTC. It specifies CASSLPETQGVGETQYF. This chain connects TRBV5-1 to TRBJ2-5, with D perhaps TRBD1 (6 bases). CDR3 length: 17 residues. The V gene lost 2 bases and the J gene lost 5 bases, with 22 bases spanning the gap. In germline, CDR1 is SGHRS, CDR2 YFSETQ.